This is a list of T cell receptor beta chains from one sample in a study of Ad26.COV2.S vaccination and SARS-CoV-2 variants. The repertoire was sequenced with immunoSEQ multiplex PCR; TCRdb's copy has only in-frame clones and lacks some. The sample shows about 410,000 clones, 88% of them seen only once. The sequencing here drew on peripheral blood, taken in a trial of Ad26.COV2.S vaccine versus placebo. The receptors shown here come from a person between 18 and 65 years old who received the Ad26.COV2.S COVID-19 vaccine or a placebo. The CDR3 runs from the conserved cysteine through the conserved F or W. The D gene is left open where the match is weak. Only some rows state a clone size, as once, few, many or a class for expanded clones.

TGTGCCAGCAGCTTCGACTGGGGGACCCAGTACTTC,CASSFDWGTQYF,.,TRBJ2-5,TRBV7-2,.
TGTGCCAGCAGCTTACCGAGAGGGGAAGGCACTGAAGCTTTCTTT,CASSLPRGEGTEAFF,.,TRBJ1-1,TRBV7-9,.
TGTGCCAGCAGTCCCCCGGACTCCTATAATTCACCCCTCCACTTT,CASSPPDSYNSPLHF,.,TRBJ1-6,TRBV3-1/TRBV3-2,.
TGTGCTAGTGGAATAGCGGGGGGGATTATTGAGCAGTTCTTC,CASGIAGGIIEQFF,TRBD2,TRBJ2-1,TRBV12-5,.
TGTGCCAGCAGCTCCGGACAGGGGGGCGAGCAGTACTTC,CASSSGQGGEQYF,TRBD1,TRBJ2-7,TRBV5-5,once
TGTGCCAGCAGCTTAAGTAGTACTGCGTCACCCCTCCACTTT,CASSLSSTASPLHF,.,TRBJ1-6,TRBV5-8,once
TGTGCCAGCAGTTACCTATCGCACGACAGGGCCCGCAATCAGCCCCAGCATTTT,CASSYLSHDRARNQPQHF,TRBD1,TRBJ1-5,TRBV6-2/TRBV6-3,.
TGTGCCCACCGCCGGGGGGGAAACTATGGCTACACCTTC,CAHRRGGNYGYTF,.,TRBJ1-2,TRBV27,.
TGTGCCAGCAAGAGGGACCTGGACAGGGTGTATGGCTACACCTTC,CASKRDLDRVYGYTF,TRBD1,TRBJ1-2,TRBV6-5,.
TGTGCCAGCACCATTGGGTGGGGGAGGGGCTACACCTTC,CASTIGWGRGYTF,.,TRBJ1-2,TRBV7-2,many
TGCGCCAGCAGTGAGTCAAGGGTCTTAACCTCTGGAAACACCATATATTTT,CASSESRVLTSGNTIYF,.,TRBJ1-3,TRBV10-2,.
TGTGCCAGCAGTTTGTCTGGGGGGACTAATGAAAAACTGTTTTTT,CASSLSGGTNEKLFF,.,TRBJ1-4,TRBV27,.
TGTGCCAGCAGCCCTAGCGGCAGCCGTAATGAAAAACTGTTTTTT,CASSPSGSRNEKLFF,.,TRBJ1-4,TRBV7-9,once
TGTGCCAGCAGCCCTTACCGGGACAGGCCGAACACTGAAGCTTTCTTT,CASSPYRDRPNTEAFF,TRBD1,TRBJ1-1,TRBV13,once
TGCGCCAGCAGGGGGACAGGCATGCAGGGCTCCTATAATTCACCCCTCCACTTT,CASRGTGMQGSYNSPLHF,TRBD1,TRBJ1-6,TRBV10-2,few
TGTGCCAGCAGTTCCGGGACAGCTTCCTACGAGCAGTACTTC,CASSSGTASYEQYF,TRBD1,TRBJ2-7,TRBV6-5,.
TGTGCCAGCAGCTCGTGGGACAGGGGCCAAGAGACCCAGTACTTC,CASSSWDRGQETQYF,TRBD1,TRBJ2-5,TRBV7-2,.
TGTGCCAGCAGCGTACAGGGCTATAGCAATCAGCCCCAGCATTTT,CASSVQGYSNQPQHF,.,TRBJ1-5,TRBV6-5,once
TGTGCCAGCAGCGTAGGTATGACGAGCTCCTACGAGCAGTACTTC,CASSVGMTSSYEQYF,.,TRBJ2-7,TRBV9,.
TGTGCCTGGAGTGGGTCCCAGAACGGTGAGCAGTTCTTC,CAWSGSQNGEQFF,.,TRBJ2-1,TRBV30,.
TGTGCCATCAGTGGGGACACCTACGAGCAGTACTTC,CAISGDTYEQYF,.,TRBJ2-7,TRBV10-3,.
TGTGCCAGCAGCCAATTCTTCCAGGGGGCAGATACGCAGTATTTT,CASSQFFQGADTQYF,TRBD1,TRBJ2-3,TRBV14,.
TGTGCCAGTAGTATAGGTTCGCGGGGCCACACCGGGGAGCTGTTTTTT,CASSIGSRGHTGELFF,.,TRBJ2-2,TRBV19,.
TGTGCCAGCACCCTCTCGGGTTGGGAGAACTATGGCTACACCTTC,CASTLSGWENYGYTF,.,TRBJ1-2,TRBV6-6,.
TGCGCCAGCAGCCAAGGGTTAAGCACCGGGGAGCTGTTTTTT,CASSQGLSTGELFF,.,TRBJ2-2,TRBV4-3,.
TGTGCCAGCAGTGGTTACGGCAGCTCTGGAAACACCATATATTTT,CASSGYGSSGNTIYF,.,TRBJ1-3,TRBV25-1,once
TGCGCCAGCAGCCCGCGGGTCCAAGAGACCCAGTACTTC,CASSPRVQETQYF,.,TRBJ2-5,TRBV5-1,.
TGTGCCAGCAGCCCGGGACAGGGCACAGATACGCAGTATTTT,CASSPGQGTDTQYF,TRBD1,TRBJ2-3,TRBV6-5,.
TGTGCCAGCAGTGTCGAGACAGGGTCCATCTATGGCTACACCTTC,CASSVETGSIYGYTF,TRBD1,TRBJ1-2,TRBV6-4,.
TGTGCCAGCAGCCAATCCGACGGGACTAGCCGGGCCAAAAACATTCAGTACTTC,CASSQSDGTSRAKNIQYF,TRBD2,TRBJ2-4,TRBV13,.
TGTGCCAGCTCACTCGGGACCGACCAGGCACCCCTCCACTTT,CASSLGTDQAPLHF,.,TRBJ1-6,TRBV18,.
TGTGCCAGCAGCTTGACAGGGGAGTGGCCAACGTCCACAGATACGCAGTATTTT,CASSLTGEWPTSTDTQYF,TRBD1,TRBJ2-3,TRBV5-6,once
TGTGCCAGCAGCCAAGAAGGCAGCTATGGCTACACCTTC,CASSQEGSYGYTF,.,TRBJ1-2,TRBV3-1/TRBV3-2,.
TGTGCCAGCAGTCCTGGTACGAACACTGAAGCTTTCTTT,CASSPGTNTEAFF,.,TRBJ1-1,TRBV7-2,.
TGTGCCAGCTCCACAGGAGCGGGGGACACCGGGGAGCTGTTTTTT,CASSTGAGDTGELFF,TRBD2,TRBJ2-2,TRBV6-5,.
TGTGCCATCCCAGAGGCCCCCTTTTCGGCCTACAGGGACAATTCACCCCTCCACTTT,CAIPEAPFSAYRDNSPLHF,.,TRBJ1-6,TRBV27,.
TGTGCCAGCAGTTGGGGGGGGCCAGCAGATACGCAGTATTTT,CASSWGGPADTQYF,.,TRBJ2-3,TRBV27,.
TGTGCCAGCAGTTATCCCGGTGGGCTCAATCAGCCCCAGCATTTT,CASSYPGGLNQPQHF,.,TRBJ1-5,TRBV6-2/TRBV6-3,.
TGTGCCAGCAGCCAACTCAGGGGTCCTGGAAACACCATATATTTT,CASSQLRGPGNTIYF,.,TRBJ1-3,TRBV16,.
TGTGCCAGCAGTCCCCACGACAGGGTGAACACTGAAGCTTTCTTT,CASSPHDRVNTEAFF,TRBD1,TRBJ1-1,TRBV6-5,once
TGTGCCATCAGTAGACAGGGCATGAACACTGAAGCTTTCTTT,CAISRQGMNTEAFF,TRBD1,TRBJ1-1,TRBV10-3,once
TGCGCCAGCAGCCGGACTAGCGGGGGGAAAGAGACCCAGTACTTC,CASSRTSGGKETQYF,TRBD2,TRBJ2-5,TRBV4-1,.
TGTGCCAGCAGCTTAAGCCGGAACACAGATACGCAGTATTTT,CASSLSRNTDTQYF,.,TRBJ2-3,TRBV7-2,.
TGCGCCAGCAGCTCCCCCGGGGACTCCCAAGAGACCCAGTACTTC,CASSSPGDSQETQYF,.,TRBJ2-5,TRBV4-1,.
TGTGCCAGCAGCTCATGTCCCCCCCCGGCTTGTGAGCAGTTCTTC,CASSSCPPPACEQFF,.,TRBJ2-1,TRBV11-3,.
TGTGCCAGCAGTGATAAAGCAAGGAGGAACATTCAGTACTTC,CASSDKARRNIQYF,.,TRBJ2-4,TRBV6-1,.
TGTGCCAGCAGTCCGAGTGGAGCGGGGGCACACGAGCAGTACTTC,CASSPSGAGAHEQYF,TRBD2,TRBJ2-7,TRBV27,once
TGTGCCAGCAGCTTAAGACCGAACACTGAAGCTTTCTTT,CASSLRPNTEAFF,.,TRBJ1-1,TRBV9,.
TGTGCCAGCAGCCAACAGGCAGGGATCGACGAGCCCCAGCATTTT,CASSQQAGIDEPQHF,.,TRBJ1-5,TRBV7-2,.
TGTGCCAGCAGTCTGGGACAGGGGCGCACCGGGGAGCTGTTTTTT,CASSLGQGRTGELFF,TRBD1,TRBJ2-2,TRBV6-6,.
TGTGCCTGGAGTTTGGGGGGGAATGAAAAACTGTTTTTT,CAWSLGGNEKLFF,.,TRBJ1-4,TRBV30,.
TGTGCCAGCAGCGCGGACAGGGATAACACTGAAGCTTTCTTT,CASSADRDNTEAFF,TRBD1,TRBJ1-1,TRBV2,many
TGTGCCAGCAGCTTCGCATTACAGGGGGCTTTGAGGGAGCAGTACTTC,CASSFALQGALREQYF,TRBD1,TRBJ2-7,TRBV5-5,.
TGCGCCAGCAGCCATCCAGGGACAGGGAGGAACACTGAAGCTTTCTTT,CASSHPGTGRNTEAFF,TRBD1,TRBJ1-1,TRBV4-1,.
TGTGCCAGCAGCCCTCCAGGGGGCCCGGGGGCTTTCTTT,CASSPPGGPGAFF,TRBD1,TRBJ1-1,TRBV9,once
TGTGCCAGCAGTCCTAGTATAAACTATGGCTACACCTTC,CASSPSINYGYTF,.,TRBJ1-2,TRBV2,.
TGTGCCAGCAGCCCCCGGGTCGGACAGGGATTTAGCAATCAGCCCCAGCATTTT,CASSPRVGQGFSNQPQHF,TRBD1,TRBJ1-5,TRBV5-8,.
TGCAGTGCTGACGACAGCAATGAGCAGTTCTTC,CSADDSNEQFF,.,TRBJ2-1,TRBV20-1,.